This T cell receptor beta chain stems from a study of human T cells and chemical hapten exposure. This sample's time point: patch test 1, 2 weeks after DPC sensitization. As for treatment: therapeutic diphenylcyclopropenone sensitization with weekly scalp DPC. Using its own MiXCR run on the RACE reads, TCRdb lists one record per CDR3 protein. Of 75,000 to 95,000 distinct CDR3 sequences in the sample, about 12% are singletons; the top ten hold about 3.5%. This clonotype has ten or more counts. The antigen is undetermined. Regarding the study as a whole: Patch test scores rose with PT1 expanded TCR counts, a positive correlation.

V lost 5 bases and J 5 bases, leaving 15 bases between the germline ends. The CDR3 extends over 15 amino acids. The clonotype originates from a woman in her sixties or seventies with alopecia areata. Some clones in this sample may be carry-over from other donors' samples. The V call is TRBV12-3 or TRBV12-4, the J call TRBJ1-4; TRBD1 might be the D (6 bases). The sequencing here drew on whole blood, taken in connection with sensitization to the hapten diphenylcyclopropenone (DPC). CDR3 in DNA: TGTGCCAGCAGTCCACGCAGGGGAGGGAATGAAAAACTGTTTTTT. Its translation is CASSPRRGGNEKLFF.